The clone carrying this T cell receptor beta chain occurred a few times. In chemo-refractory metastatic non-small-cell lung cancer, patients got ipilimumab CTLA-4 blockade together with focal radiation. These data are taken from a study of radiotherapy plus CTLA-4 blockade in lung cancer. Germline assignment: CDR1 SGHRS and CDR2 YFSETQ. The junction had 3 bases not matched to a gene; V was cut back by 0 bases and J by 7 bases. This CDR3 comprises 14 residues. Data came from immunoSEQ multiplex PCR; TCRdb stores just in-frame clones and leaves some out. The profile shows about 72,000 clones, about 80% of them singletons.

The rearrangement links TRBV5-1 to TRBJ2-1; 8 bases agree with TRBD1. The sequencing used peripheral blood, collected from a patient treated with radiotherapy plus ipilimumab. The receptor was derived from a human donor with non-small cell lung cancer who had a partial response to radiotherapy plus ipilimumab. DNA for the CDR3: TGCGCCAGCAGCTTGGTACAGGGGGTTAATGAGCAGTTCTTC. The encoded protein is CASSLVQGVNEQFF.